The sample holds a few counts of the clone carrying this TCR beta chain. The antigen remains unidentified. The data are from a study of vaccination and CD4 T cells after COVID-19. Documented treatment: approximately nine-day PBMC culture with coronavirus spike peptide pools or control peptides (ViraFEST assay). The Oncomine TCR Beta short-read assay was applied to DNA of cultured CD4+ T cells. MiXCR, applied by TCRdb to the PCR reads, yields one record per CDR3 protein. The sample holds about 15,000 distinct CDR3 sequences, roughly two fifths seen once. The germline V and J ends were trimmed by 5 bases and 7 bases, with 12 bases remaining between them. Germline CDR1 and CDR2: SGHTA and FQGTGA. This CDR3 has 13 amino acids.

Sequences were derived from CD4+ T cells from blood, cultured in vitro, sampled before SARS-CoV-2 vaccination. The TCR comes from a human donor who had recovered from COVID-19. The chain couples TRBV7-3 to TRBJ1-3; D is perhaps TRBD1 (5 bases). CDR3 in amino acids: CASSPDTGNTIYF. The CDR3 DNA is TGTGCCAGCAGCCCGGACACCGGGAACACCATATATTTT.